This TCR beta chain was sequenced during a study of blood T cell repertoires in COVID-19. On the study more broadly: Sample material is recorded as cDNA or gDNA derived from T cells, B-cell-depleted T cells, or PBMCs.

CDR3 length: 13 amino acids. Trimming stripped 7 bases from V and 0 bases from J, with 9 bases between. In the original processing: From reference gene primer amplification, estimates of nucleated cell counts were derived. Using immunoSEQ multiplex PCR, the repertoire was profiled, and TCRdb retains in-frame clones only, with some absent. That table gives V, J and clone size, and the DNA gave D and trimming. The repertoire holds 300,000 to 400,000 clones, with 91% as singletons. The sequence came from a woman younger than 30 who had recovered from COVID-19. The rearrangement uses TRBV12-3 or TRBV12-4 and TRBJ1-1; perhaps TRBD1 as D (5 bases). Sequences were obtained from peripheral blood. This CDR3 reads CASKSTVNTEAFF. In nucleotides, the CDR3 is TGTGCCAGCAAGTCGACAGTGAACACTGAAGCTTTCTTT.